The clone carrying this T cell receptor beta chain is classed as medium-sized. The CDR3 has 14 amino acids. After removal of 6 bases from V and 5 bases from J, the junction contained 7 bases not matched to a gene. Germline V CDR1 and CDR2: SGHKS, YYEKEE (reference sequence). From the RT-PCR reads, TCRdb called clonotypes with MiXCR, one entry per CDR3 protein. The data contain a few thousand distinct CDR3 sequences, around 31% of them singletons. The V call is TRBV5-5, the J call TRBJ2-3, with 9 bases identical to TRBD2. The sequenced sample was memory CD4+ T cells from salivary gland. The receptor's source is a female donor with primary Sjogren's syndrome. The CDR3 spells CASNQRGEGDTQYF. CDR3 DNA: TGTGCCAGCAACCAGCGGGGGGAAGGAGATACGCAGTATTTT.